This T cell receptor (beta chain) comes out of a study of cytomegalovirus exposure and HLA in healthy donors. Overall study: From donors who were HLA-typed, an early data release held around 80 million unique TCRs. The study, taken as a whole, reports: The study recorded about 160 TCR beta chains that were cytomegalovirus-associated. Information on immune exposure was restricted to one variable (CMV serostatus). Both high specificity and high sensitivity reportedly marked the classifier's diagnosis of cytomegalovirus status.

To note about this clone: Its antigen is undetermined.

The CDR3 length is 15 residues. V shed 4 bases, J shed 5 bases, and the junction held 9 bases outside the gene matches. CDR1 and CDR2 (germline): MDHEN, SYDVKM. The PCR was carried out with 60 Vbeta primers and 13 Jbeta primers. Sequenced by immunoSEQ multiplex PCR; TCRdb stores in-frame clones only, minus some. The sample records 200,000 or so clones, approximately 79% being singletons. The rearrangement joins TRBV28 to TRBJ2-5; TRBD2 matches at 8 bases. Material for sequencing was PBMCs. The receptor's source is a man over 45 in good health and CMV-seronegative. The CDR3 here is CASSSSLAGLETQYF. CDR3 DNA: TGTGCCAGCAGTTCGAGCTTAGCGGGACTGGAGACCCAGTACTTC.